This T cell receptor (beta chain) was profiled in a study of blood T cell repertoires in COVID-19 (dated by TCRdb to the early 2020s). For the wider study: Collaborator samples came from the United States, Italy and Spain and covered acute and convalescent phases of COVID-19. Samples came from the ongoing ImmuneRACE study (first 160 participants) plus 1,254 subjects from 6 global collaborators. The material from the prospective study consisted of cDNA or gDNA derived from T cells, B-cell-depleted T cells, or PBMCs. The repertoires were released in a freely available public database meant as a resource for research on the immune response to SARS-CoV-2. Deeply sampled blood TCRbeta repertoires from subjects exposed to, actively infected with, or recovered from COVID-19 were included in the dataset. HLA class I and class II types, where available, came from metadata supplied by the sample provider rather than from assay-based typing. Sample metadata almost always included a de-identified subject ID, COVID-19 status, age in years and sex.

This clone occurred a few times. What this receptor recognizes is not known. No quality values exist for individual bases; no much larger clone is one base distant. The germline V end is reduced by 6 bases and the J end by 3 bases; junction bases left unmatched: 4. The CDR3 goes from the cysteine to the phenylalanine over 13 residues. Only the CDR3 portion is preserved as DNA: 39 bases, with reading frame beginning at the first base. Participants in the prospective study were enrolled through a virtual design, were aged roughly 18 to 100 years, and lived in roughly 26 United States geographic areas. To assign participants to cohorts, the prospective study relied on clinical history that participants themselves reported in a screening survey and a study questionnaire. Recovered participants in ImmuneRACE Cohort 3 were defined as having two consecutive negative NP/OP PCR tests, clearance from a healthcare professional, or resolution of symptoms. Each participant in the prospective study had whole blood, serum and a nasopharyngeal or oropharyngeal swab collected by mobile phlebotomists. Over a roughly two-month period, participants in the prospective study had the option of providing additional blood draws and questionnaires. Prospective study blood samples were shipped either frozen or at room temperature before DNA extraction.

The immunoSEQ Assay, a bias-controlled multiplex PCR, was used to amplify TCRbeta CDR3 regions from genomic DNA. On the study's bioinformatics: The number of nucleated cells in each sample was estimated from the amplification of reference gene primers within the assay. Sequence reads were collapsed and filtered to measure the absolute abundance of every unique TCRbeta CDR3 rearrangement. Productive Simpson clonality was computed per sample as the square root of Simpson's diversity index over productive rearrangements. TCRdb took over this immuneACCESS table, retaining in-frame rearrangements with V and J assigned. Such tables are incomplete; in checked studies, under half of the missing clones stem from an unresolved V gene, and the remainder is unexplained. That table supplies the V and J calls and clone size; D and trimming were determined from the DNA. This sample comprises a few hundred thousand clones, over 80% of them detected only once. 5% to 5.5% of the sample lies in the top ten.

What the research found in general, with its limitations: The amount of clinical and demographic metadata varied by source and participant and was provided uncurated.

Sequences were obtained from PBMCs or T cells enriched from blood (not recorded which). The sequence came from a woman between 50 and 59 years old who had recovered from COVID-19. This chain is built from TRBV12-3 or TRBV12-4 and TRBJ1-2; the junction holds 7 bases that match TRBD1. The DNA sequence is given as TGTGCCAGCAGACAGGGGCAGGACTATGGCTACACCTTC. This yields the protein CASRQGQDYGYTF.